Below, one T cell receptor beta chain is given with its context. These data belong to a study of blood T cell repertoires in COVID-19. Overall study context: Samples of COVID-19 (acute and convalescent) were obtained from the United States, Italy and Spain. PBMCs, B-cell-depleted T cells, or T cells provided the cDNA or gDNA that made up the material.

The CDR3 extends over 17 amino acids. Unmatched junction bases numbered 4, after V lost 0 bases and J lost 4 bases. The germline CDR1 and CDR2 sequences are KGHDR and SFDVKD. Study processing details: Amplification from reference gene primers served as the basis for estimated nucleated cell counts. Libraries were prepared by immunoSEQ multiplex PCR; TCRdb keeps only in-frame clonotypes and omits some of them. The DNA gave D and trimming, while V, J and clone size come from that table. The top ten clones hold less than 15% of a sample with around 210,000 clones, approximately 80% of them seen once. The chain links TRBV24-1 to TRBJ2-1, with 11 bases matching TRBD2. Sequenced sample: peripheral blood. This receptor was taken from a human donor in a cohort sampled during active COVID-19. CDR3 nucleotides: TGTGCCACCAGTGATTTGTCCGGGACTAGCGGTTACAATGAGCAGTTCTTC. Residues: CATSDLSGTSGYNEQFF.